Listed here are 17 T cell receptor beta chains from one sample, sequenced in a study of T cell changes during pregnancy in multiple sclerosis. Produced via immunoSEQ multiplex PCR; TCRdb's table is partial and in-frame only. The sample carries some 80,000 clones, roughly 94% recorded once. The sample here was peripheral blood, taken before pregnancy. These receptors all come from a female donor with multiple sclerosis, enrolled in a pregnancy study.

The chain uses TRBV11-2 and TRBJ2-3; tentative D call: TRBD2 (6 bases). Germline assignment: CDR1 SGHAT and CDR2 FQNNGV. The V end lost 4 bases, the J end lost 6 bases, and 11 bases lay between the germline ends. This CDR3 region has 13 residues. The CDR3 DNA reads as TGTGCCAGCAGCTCGGGAGCGCCGGATACGCAGTATTTT. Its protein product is CASSSGAPDTQYF.

Written as DNA, the CDR3 is TGCGCCAGCAGCCAAGGAAGGCCTAGCGGGAAGTACGAGCAGTACTTC. Its protein is CASSQGRPSGKYEQYF. This chain links TRBV4-1 with TRBJ2-7, with 9 positions matching TRBD2. Looked up from germline, CDR1 is MGHRA and CDR2 is YSYEKL. Trimming cost V 1 base and J 4 bases; bases outside gene matches: 8. The CDR3 has 16 amino acids.

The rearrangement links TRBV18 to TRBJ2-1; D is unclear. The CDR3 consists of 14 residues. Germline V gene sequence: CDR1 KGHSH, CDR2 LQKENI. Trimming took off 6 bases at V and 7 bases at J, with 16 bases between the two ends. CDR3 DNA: TGTGCCAGCTCCGAAATCGGCGGTGGTAATGAGCAGTTCTTC. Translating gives CASSEIGGGNEQFF.

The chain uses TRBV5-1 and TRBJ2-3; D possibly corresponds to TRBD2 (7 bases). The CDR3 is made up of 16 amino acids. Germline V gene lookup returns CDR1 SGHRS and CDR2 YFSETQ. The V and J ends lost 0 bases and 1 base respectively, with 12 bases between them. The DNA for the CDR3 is TGCGCCAGCAGCTTGGATGGGAGGGGGGGCACAGATACGCAGTATTTT. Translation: CASSLDGRGGTDTQYF.

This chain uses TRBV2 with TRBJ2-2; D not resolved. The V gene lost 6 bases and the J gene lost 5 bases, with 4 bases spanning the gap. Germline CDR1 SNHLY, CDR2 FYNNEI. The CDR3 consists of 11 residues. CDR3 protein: CASRITGELFF. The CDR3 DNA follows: TGTGCCAGCAGAATAACCGGGGAGCTGTTTTTT. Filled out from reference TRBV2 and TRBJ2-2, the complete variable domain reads EPEVTQTPSHQVTQMGQEVILRCVPISNHLYFYWYRQILGQKVEFLVSFYNNEISEKSEIFDDQFSVERPDGSNFTLKIRSTKLEDSAMYFCASRITGELFFGEGSRLTVL.

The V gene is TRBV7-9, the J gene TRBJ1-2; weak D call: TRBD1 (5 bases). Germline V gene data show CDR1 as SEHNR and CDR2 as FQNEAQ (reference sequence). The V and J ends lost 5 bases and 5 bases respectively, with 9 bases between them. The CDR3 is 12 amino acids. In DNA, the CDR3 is TGTGCCAGCAGCCGGGGGGGGTATGGCTACACCTTC. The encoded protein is CASSRGGYGYTF.

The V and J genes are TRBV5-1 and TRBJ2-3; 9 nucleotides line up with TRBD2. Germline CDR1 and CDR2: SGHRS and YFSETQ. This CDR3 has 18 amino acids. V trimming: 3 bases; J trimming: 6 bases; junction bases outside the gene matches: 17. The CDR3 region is CASSWGLMSGRSHDTQYF. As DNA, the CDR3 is TGCGCCAGCAGCTGGGGACTCATGAGCGGGAGGTCACATGATACGCAGTATTTT.

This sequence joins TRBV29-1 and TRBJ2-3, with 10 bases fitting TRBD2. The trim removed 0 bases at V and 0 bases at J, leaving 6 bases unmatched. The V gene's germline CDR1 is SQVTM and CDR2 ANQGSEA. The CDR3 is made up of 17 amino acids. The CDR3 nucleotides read TGCAGCGTTGAAGATCGGACTAGCGGCCCTAGCACAGATACGCAGTATTTT. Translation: CSVEDRTSGPSTDTQYF.

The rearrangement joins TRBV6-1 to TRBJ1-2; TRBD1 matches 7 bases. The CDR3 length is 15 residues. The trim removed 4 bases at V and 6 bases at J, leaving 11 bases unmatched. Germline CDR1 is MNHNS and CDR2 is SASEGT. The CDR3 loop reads CASSGTGVITDGYTF. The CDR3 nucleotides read TGTGCCAGCAGTGGCACAGGGGTAATAACGGATGGCTACACCTTC.

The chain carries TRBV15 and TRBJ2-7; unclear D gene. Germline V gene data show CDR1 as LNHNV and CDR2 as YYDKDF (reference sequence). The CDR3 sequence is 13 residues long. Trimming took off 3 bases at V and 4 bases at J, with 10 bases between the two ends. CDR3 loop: CATSSLLEYEQYF. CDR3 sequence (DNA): TGTGCCACCAGCAGCCTTTTGGAGTACGAGCAGTACTTC.

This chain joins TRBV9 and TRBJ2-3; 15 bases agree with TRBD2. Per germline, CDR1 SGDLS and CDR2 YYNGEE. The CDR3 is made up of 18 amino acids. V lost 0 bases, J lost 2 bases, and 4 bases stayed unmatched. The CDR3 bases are TGTGCCAGCAGCGTAGCGGGACTAGCGGGAGGCTCCACAGATACGCAGTATTTT. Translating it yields CASSVAGLAGGSTDTQYF.

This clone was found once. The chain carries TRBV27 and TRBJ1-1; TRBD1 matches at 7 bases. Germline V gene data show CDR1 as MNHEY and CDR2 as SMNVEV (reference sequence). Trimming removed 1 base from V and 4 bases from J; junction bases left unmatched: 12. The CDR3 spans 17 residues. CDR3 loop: CASSLYGTGTASTEAFF. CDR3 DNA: TGTGCCAGCAGTTTATATGGGACCGGGACAGCTAGCACTGAAGCTTTCTTT.

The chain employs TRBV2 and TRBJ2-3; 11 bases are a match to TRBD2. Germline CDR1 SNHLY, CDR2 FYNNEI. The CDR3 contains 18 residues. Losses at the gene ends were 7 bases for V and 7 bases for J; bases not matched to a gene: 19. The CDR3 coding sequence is TGTGCCAGCATTGGCCCCCCTCTAGCGGGAGGAATGGGGCATACGCAGTATTTT. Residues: CASIGPPLAGGMGHTQYF.

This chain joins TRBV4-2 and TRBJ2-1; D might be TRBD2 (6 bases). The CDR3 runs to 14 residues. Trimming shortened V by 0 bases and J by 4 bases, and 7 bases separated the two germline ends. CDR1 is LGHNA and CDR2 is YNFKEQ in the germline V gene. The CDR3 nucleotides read TGTGCCAGCAGCCAAGACGCGGGATACAATGAGCAGTTCTTC. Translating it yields CASSQDAGYNEQFF.

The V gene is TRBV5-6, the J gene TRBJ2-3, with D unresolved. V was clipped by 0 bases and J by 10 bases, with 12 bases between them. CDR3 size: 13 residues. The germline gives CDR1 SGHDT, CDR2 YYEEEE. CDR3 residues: CASSLGRGSAQYF. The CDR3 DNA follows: TGTGCCAGCAGCTTGGGCCGCGGCAGTGCGCAGTATTTT. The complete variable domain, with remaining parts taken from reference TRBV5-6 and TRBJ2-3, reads DAGVTQSPTHLIKTRGQQVTLRCSPKSGHDTVSWYQQALGQGPQFIFQYYEEEERQRGNFPDRFSGHQFPNYSSELNVNALLLGDSALYLCASSLGRGSAQYFGPGTRLTVL.

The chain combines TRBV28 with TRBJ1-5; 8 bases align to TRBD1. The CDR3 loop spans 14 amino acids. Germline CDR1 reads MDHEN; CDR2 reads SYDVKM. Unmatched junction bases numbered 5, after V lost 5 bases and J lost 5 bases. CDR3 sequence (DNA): TGTGCCAGCAGTCCGGACAGGGTAGATCAGCCCCAGCATTTT. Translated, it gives CASSPDRVDQPQHF. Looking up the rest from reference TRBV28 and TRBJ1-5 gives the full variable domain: DVKVTQSSRYLVKRTGEKVFLECVQDMDHENMFWYRQDPGLGLRLIYFSYDVKMKEKGDIPEGYSVSREKKERFSLILESASTNQTSMYLCASSPDRVDQPQHFGDGTRLSIL.

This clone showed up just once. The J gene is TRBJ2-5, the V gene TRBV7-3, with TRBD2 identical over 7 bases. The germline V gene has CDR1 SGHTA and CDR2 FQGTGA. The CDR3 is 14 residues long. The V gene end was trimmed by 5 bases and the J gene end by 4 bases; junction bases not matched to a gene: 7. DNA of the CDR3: TGTGCCAGCAGCCCCTCCGGGGGGTCAGAGACCCAGTACTTC. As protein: CASSPSGGSETQYF. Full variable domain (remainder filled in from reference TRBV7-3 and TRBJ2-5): GAGVSQTPSNKVTEKGKYVELRCDPISGHTALYWYRQSLGQGPEFLIYFQGTGAADDSGLPNDRFFAVRPEGSVSTLKIQRTERGDSAVYLCASSPSGGSETQYFGPGTRLLVL.